These T cell receptor beta chains were read from a single sample in a study of immune evolution from preneoplasia to lung adenocarcinoma. Clones were sequenced by immunoSEQ multiplex PCR, and TCRdb holds only the in-frame ones, with some missing. The sample contains 4,500 to 7,000 clones, around 69% of which appear only once. The sample comprised FFPE adjacent normal lung tissue. These receptors all stem from a person of 80 years or more with lung adenocarcinoma. Both conserved end residues are part of each CDR3. Size is stated for part of the rows, as once, few or many counts, or as a class when the clone is expanded.

v_gene | abundance | CDR3aa
TRBV7-7 | . | CASSSRKDRETQYF
TRBV4-3 | . | CASSQDGTGGYGYTF
TRBV7-2 | . | CASSPYAHGPEGSYEQYF
TRBV7-8 | . | CASNGGGGETQYF
TRBV6-6 | . | CASRQLQLGNEQFF
TRBV7-8 | . | CASSLDGGRGLETQYF
TRBV19 | . | CASSSTGIVNTIYF
TRBV5-4 | few | CASSLGNEKLFF
TRBV6-5 | . | CASSYRTGELFF
TRBV7-8 | . | CASSLTSGVSYEQYF
TRBV29-1 | . | CSVERETQYF
TRBV19 | . | CASSIKLGVDTQYF
TRBV18 | . | CASSPGYGNTEAFF
TRBV4-1 | once | CASSQEPGTGYNEQFF
TRBV25-1 | medium-sized | CASSDLGGGSGNTIYF
TRBV5-1 | . | CASYKQGMGTEAFF
TRBV7-3 | . | CASSPPGGANVLTF
TRBV5-1 | . | CASSSGLVIETQYF
TRBV18 | . | CATRGAEGPQHF
TRBV19 | . | CASQDRHYNEQFF
TRBV2 | . | CASRANRNTEAFF
TRBV5-1 | large | CASSLDVTGMRAFF